A single sample gave rise to the 24 T cell receptor beta chains below, sequenced in a study of blood T cell repertoires in COVID-19. TCRdb's table, derived via immunoSEQ multiplex PCR, lists solely in-frame clones and lacks some. In the table there are about 95,000 clones, about four fifths of which are singletons. Sequencing was carried out using peripheral blood. These receptors originate from a man at least 80 years old with COVID-19, enrolled during active disease.

This clone has more than one count but fewer than ten. Other DNA sequences from this sample encode an identical CDR3 as well. V usage is TRBV19 and J usage is TRBJ2-5, with D perhaps TRBD2 (6 bases). V dropped 10 bases and J dropped 1 base, with 13 bases sitting between them. Germline values: CDR1 LNHDA, CDR2 SQIVND (reference sequence). The CDR3 covers 13 residues. CDR3: CATSTGSQETQYF. In DNA, the CDR3 is TGTGCCACCTCAACCGGGAGCCAAGAGACCCAGTACTTC.

The chain has TRBV4-1 and TRBJ2-1, with D maybe TRBD2 (6 bases). CDR3 size: 13 residues. V was cut by 5 bases and J by 5 bases, with 10 bases left in between. The germline V gene encodes CDR1 MGHRA and CDR2 YSYEKL. The CDR3 DNA sequence: TGCGCCAGCAGCGGGAGGAGGAACAATGAGCAGTTCTTC. Its translation: CASSGRRNNEQFF.

The genes are TRBV7-9 and TRBJ1-2, with 11 bases that match TRBD1. Trimming at V came to 3 bases and at J to 6 bases, leaving 3 bases not matched to a gene. Germline assignment: CDR1 SEHNR and CDR2 FQNEAQ (reference sequence). The CDR3 covers 14 residues. As DNA, the CDR3 is TGTGCCAGCAGCTTTGGGGACAGGGGGAATGGCTACACCTTC. It yields the protein CASSFGDRGNGYTF.

The V gene is TRBV21-1, the J gene TRBJ1-5. TRBV21-1 constitutes a pseudogene. The CDR3 is 16 residues long. CDR3 loop: CASSNSPIGGNQPQHF. For the CDR3, the DNA is TGTGCCAGCAGCAATTCCCCCATCGGGGGCAATCAGCCCCAGCATTTT.

The chain links TRBV28 to TRBJ1-4; TRBD1 matches 11 bases. Germline CDR1 is MDHEN and CDR2 is SYDVKM. The V segment lost 2 bases and the J segment 7 bases; nucleotides outside the gene matches: 3. The CDR3 contains 15 residues. The CDR3 coding sequence is TGTGCCAGCAGTTTAATAGGGACAGGGGGTGAAAAACTGTTTTTT. Translation: CASSLIGTGGEKLFF.

The chain combines TRBV9 with TRBJ2-1; D call uncertain. Germline loops: CDR1 SGDLS, CDR2 YYNGEE. This CDR3 has 13 residues. Between the trimmed V and J ends, which lost 4 bases and 6 bases, there was a span of 11 bases. The chain's CDR3 is CASSRSLGNEQFF. DNA for the CDR3: TGTGCCAGCAGCCGGAGCCTGGGCAATGAGCAGTTCTTC.

DNA for the CDR3: TGTGCCAGCAGCGTAGACAGGGGGCTTGGTGAAGCTTTCTTT. Translation: CASSVDRGLGEAFF. The J gene is TRBJ1-1, the V gene TRBV9; 9 bases agree with TRBD1. Looked up from germline, CDR1 is SGDLS and CDR2 is YYNGEE. Trimming took 0 bases from V and 7 from J; bases not matched to a gene: 4. The CDR3 totals 14 residues. Based on the CDR3 plus reference TRBV9 and TRBJ1-1, the full variable domain is DSGVTQTPKHLITATGQRVTLRCSPRSGDLSVYWYQQSLDQGLQFLIQYYNGEERAKGNILERFSAQQFPDLHSELNLSSLELGDSALYFCASSVDRGLGEAFFGQGTRLTVV.

The gene calls are TRBV9 and TRBJ2-3, with TRBD2 matching over 8 bases. CDR3 length: 16 residues. V shed 0 bases and J 1 base; nucleotides not matched to a gene: 4. Germline V gene lookup returns CDR1 SGDLS and CDR2 YYNGEE. This chain's CDR3 is CASSVVPGGGTDTQYF. CDR3 in DNA: TGTGCCAGCAGCGTAGTGCCGGGAGGGGGCACAGATACGCAGTATTTT.

The J gene is TRBJ2-2, the V gene TRBV4-3, with 8 bases identical to TRBD2. The CDR3 spans 14 residues. V trimming: 11 bases; J trimming: 6 bases; junction bases outside the gene matches: 11. CDR1 is LGHNA and CDR2 is YSLEER in the germline V gene. The DNA for the CDR3 is TGCGCCGGGAGGAGAGAAGCGGGGGCCGGGGAGCTGTTTTTT. Encoded protein: CAGRREAGAGELFF.

J is TRBJ1-1 and V is TRBV5-1; D might be TRBD1 (5 bases). The V and J ends lost 2 bases and 5 bases respectively, with 16 bases between them. Germline values: CDR1 SGHRS, CDR2 YFSETQ. This CDR3 is 15 amino acids long. This chain's CDR3 is CASSLGAGSETEAFF. CDR3 sequence (DNA): TGCGCCAGCAGCTTAGGGGCAGGAAGTGAAACTGAAGCTTTCTTT. Complete variable domain (other parts from reference TRBV5-1 and TRBJ1-1): KAGVTQTPRYLIKTRGQQVTLSCSPISGHRSVSWYQQTPGQGLQFLFEYFSETQRNKGNFPGRFSGRQFSNSRSEMNVSTLELGDSALYLCASSLGAGSETEAFFGQGTRLTVV.

The J gene is TRBJ1-3, the V gene TRBV7-2; 7 bases line up with TRBD1. Unmatched junction bases numbered 4, after V lost 5 bases and J lost 3 bases. Germline CDR1 SGHTA, CDR2 FQGNSA. CDR3 length: 14 amino acids. This chain's CDR3 is CASSPDRVGNTIYF. The DNA for the CDR3 is TGTGCCAGCAGCCCTGACAGGGTTGGAAACACCATATATTTT.

The V and J genes are TRBV5-1 and TRBJ2-7; TRBD2 agrees at 13 bases. Germline CDR1 and CDR2: SGHRS and YFSETQ. CDR3 size: 16 residues. V was clipped by 4 bases and J by 2 bases; unmatched bases: 6. For the CDR3, the DNA is TGCGCCAGCAGCCTCTTACTAGCGGGGGGGACCTACGAGCAGTACTTC. It encodes CASSLLLAGGTYEQYF.

The chain employs TRBV7-9 and TRBJ1-5; possible D gene TRBD1, 5 bases. V was shortened by 5 bases and J by 7 bases, with 15 bases between the two germline ends. Germline V gives CDR1 SEHNR, CDR2 FQNEAQ (reference sequence). This CDR3 comprises 14 residues. In nucleotides, the CDR3 is TGTGCCAGCAGCCTGGAGGGGAAAAAACAGCCCCAGCATTTT. Protein sequence: CASSLEGKKQPQHF.

The chain carries TRBV7-9 and TRBJ1-1; a possible D gene is TRBD1 (5 bases). The CDR3 is made up of 14 amino acids. Per the germline V gene, CDR1 is SEHNR and CDR2 is FQNEAQ (reference sequence). Deletions cut 3 bases from V and 1 base from J, with 9 bases between. As DNA, the CDR3 is TGTGCCAGCAGCTTCCCGGACAAGAACACTGAAGCTTTCTTT. Amino acids: CASSFPDKNTEAFF.

This chain connects TRBV6-5 to TRBJ1-2, with D possibly being TRBD1 (5 bases). The CDR3 consists of 16 residues. Germline V gene lookup returns CDR1 MNHEY and CDR2 SVGAGI. With 0 bases removed from V and 8 bases from J, the gap between germline ends came to 19 bases. As DNA, the CDR3 is TGTGCCAGCAGTTACTCGAAGGACAACTCTATAGGGGGCTACACCTTC. This codes for CASSYSKDNSIGGYTF.

The V and J genes are TRBV6-5 and TRBJ2-1; 7 bases agree with TRBD1. Losses at the gene ends were 7 bases for V and 4 bases for J; bases not matched to a gene: 7. Germline CDR1 MNHEY, CDR2 SVGAGI. CDR3 length equals 14 residues. CDR3 sequence: CASKTGTAYNEQFF. CDR3 nucleotide sequence: TGTGCCAGCAAAACCGGGACAGCATACAATGAGCAGTTCTTC.

This clone has a handful of counts. This chain joins TRBV7-9 and TRBJ2-3; TRBD2 matches 11 bases. Per the germline V gene, CDR1 is SEHNR and CDR2 is FQNEAQ (reference sequence). The CDR3 spans 15 residues. V gave up 1 base and J gave up 4 bases; unmatched junction bases: 1. The CDR3, as DNA: TGTGCCAGCAGCTTAGGGGGACTAGCGGCAGATACGCAGTATTTT. Its translation is CASSLGGLAADTQYF.

This rearrangement joins TRBV7-2 to TRBJ2-7; no clear D gene. In germline, CDR1 is SGHTA, CDR2 FQGNSA. CDR3 length: 13 amino acids. Trimming shortened V by 1 base and J by 3 bases, and 7 bases separated the two germline ends. CDR3 DNA sequence: TGTGCCAGCAGCTTAGTCTTTCTCTACGAGCAGTACTTC. This gives the protein CASSLVFLYEQYF.

The V gene is TRBV15, the J gene TRBJ2-7; 10 bases are a match to TRBD1. The CDR3 runs to 16 residues. V lost 1 base to trimming and J lost 2 bases; unmatched junction nucleotides: 5. Germline-derived CDR1 and CDR2 are LNHNV and YYDKDF (reference sequence). The CDR3 nucleotides read TGTGCCACCAGCAGAGGGTACGGGACAGGGGCCTACGAGCAGTACTTC. Translating it yields CATSRGYGTGAYEQYF.

The V call is TRBV28, the J call TRBJ2-3; D might be TRBD2 (5 bases). The germline V and J ends were trimmed by 3 bases and 2 bases, with 9 bases remaining between them. Germline CDR1 is MDHEN and CDR2 is SYDVKM. The CDR3 extends over 14 amino acids. CDR3 residues: CASSFEGITDTQYF. CDR3 DNA: TGTGCCAGCAGTTTCGAGGGAATCACAGATACGCAGTATTTT. The full variable domain, its missing parts supplied by reference TRBV28 and TRBJ2-3, is DVKVTQSSRYLVKRTGEKVFLECVQDMDHENMFWYRQDPGLGLRLIYFSYDVKMKEKGDIPEGYSVSREKKERFSLILESASTNQTSMYLCASSFEGITDTQYFGPGTRLTVL.

The rearrangement joins TRBV6-4 to TRBJ2-7; TRBD1 might be the D (5 bases). The CDR3 extends over 13 amino acids. Germline CDR1 reads MRHNA; CDR2 reads SNTAGT. Trimming left V 5 bases short and J 4 bases short, with 12 bases between. CDR3 in amino acids: CASSLLQGYEQYF. Here the CDR3 DNA reads TGTGCCAGCAGTCTTCTTCAGGGTTACGAGCAGTACTTC.

The CDR3 protein is CASSQEQTANGYTF. The CDR3 DNA is TGTGCCAGCAGCCAAGAACAGACAGCAAATGGCTACACCTTC. The rearrangement links TRBV3-1 (or the pseudogene TRBV3-2) to TRBJ1-2, with D maybe TRBD1 (5 bases). Germline assignment: CDR1 LGHDT and CDR2 YNNKEL (reference sequence). Trimming shortened V by 0 bases and J by 6 bases, and 11 bases separated the two germline ends. There are 14 residues in the CDR3.

The chain carries TRBV7-3 and TRBJ1-2; D is undetermined. Trimming removed 1 base at V and 0 bases at J, with 9 bases between. The germline V gene encodes CDR1 SGHTA and CDR2 FQGTGA. There are 15 residues in the CDR3. The CDR3 DNA reads as TGTGCCAGCAGCTTAATCCACAGTCCTAACTATGGCTACACCTTC. This translates into CASSLIHSPNYGYTF. Looking up the rest from reference TRBV7-3 and TRBJ1-2 gives the full variable domain: GAGVSQTPSNKVTEKGKYVELRCDPISGHTALYWYRQSLGQGPEFLIYFQGTGAADDSGLPNDRFFAVRPEGSVSTLKIQRTERGDSAVYLCASSLIHSPNYGYTFGSGTRLTVV.

The rearrangement uses TRBV28 and TRBJ2-5, with 11 bases identical to TRBD1. Germline CDR1 reads MDHEN; CDR2 reads SYDVKM. This CDR3 is built from 15 residues. J gave up 4 bases and V 3 bases, and 4 bases lay outside the gene matches. The CDR3 reads CASSFGTGGRETQYF. CDR3 DNA sequence: TGTGCCAGCAGTTTCGGGACAGGGGGAAGAGAGACCCAGTACTTC.